Below are 19 T cell receptor beta chains sequenced from a single sample in a study of prognosis after radiotherapy for stage I lung cancer (dated by TCRdb to the early 2020s). The data were produced on an Illumina HiSeq 3000. Two rounds of multiplex PCR were performed to amplify the TCR beta CDR3 region from genomic DNA. In the first round of PCR, primers specific to each TRBV and TRBJ gene were used, and the primer sequences are filed in Chinese patent CN105087789A. The public sequencing data were trimmed at Q25 with fastp and processed into clonotypes with MiXCR by TCRdb, which kept only in-frame beta chains. Every entry covers one CDR3 protein and lists the most common genes and DNA from its rows. This sample comprises 15,000 or so distinct CDR3 sequences, around 40% of them detected only once. Jointly, the top ten make up around 38% of the sample. Sequences were derived from PBMCs, sampled before or after stereotactic body radiation therapy (not recorded which). The receptor source for this set is a donor of 50 years or more with non-small cell lung cancer.

V is TRBV28 and J is TRBJ1-2; TRBD1 is a possible D gene (6 bases). This CDR3 has 13 amino acids. V was clipped by 3 bases and J by 6 bases, with 11 bases between them. CDR1 and CDR2 (germline): MDHEN, SYDVKM. The CDR3 here is CASSLGGGDGYTF. The CDR3 DNA reads as TGTGCCAGCAGTTTGGGAGGGGGGGATGGCTACACCTTC.

In the case of this clonotype: A read error may be the cause here, since a much bigger clone is one base away. The chain combines TRBV5-1 with TRBJ2-5, with D perhaps being TRBD1 or TRBD2 (5 bases each). The CDR3 has 16 residues. Trimming cost V 2 bases and J 5 bases, with 19 bases left between them. Germline values: CDR1 SGHRS, CDR2 YFSETQ. As DNA, the CDR3 is TGCGCCAGCAGCTTAAGAGCGGTGGGGCCGGATGAGACCCAGTACTTC. Translation gives CASSLRAVGPDETQYF.

This clonotype is medium-sized in the sample. This chain uses TRBV6-2 or TRBV6-3 with TRBJ1-5; no definite D call. The CDR3 consists of 15 residues. Trimming removed 0 bases at V and 2 bases at J, with 8 bases between. Per germline, CDR1 MNHEY and CDR2 SVGEGT. In nucleotides, the CDR3 is TGTGCCAGCAGTTACTCCGGACCGGGCAATCAGCCCCAGCATTTT. It encodes CASSYSGPGNQPQHF.

This chain joins TRBV6-5 and TRBJ1-2; D possibly corresponds to TRBD1 (5 bases). There are 16 residues in the CDR3. Germline CDR1 reads MNHEY; CDR2 reads SVGAGI. V lost 0 bases and J lost 6, with 17 bases in between. The CDR3 spells CASSYSSGTPGNGYTF. CDR3 bases: TGTGCCAGCAGTTACTCTAGCGGGACCCCAGGGAATGGCTACACCTTC.

This clonotype was seen ten or more times. The J gene is TRBJ2-2, the V gene TRBV5-1, with D possibly TRBD1 on 6 matching bases. Trimming left V 3 bases short and J 1 base short, with 10 bases between. This CDR3 is 15 amino acids long. Germline V CDR1 and CDR2: SGHRS, YFSETQ. The chain's CDR3 is CASSSRQVNTGELFF. DNA of the CDR3: TGCGCCAGCAGCTCTAGACAGGTGAACACCGGGGAGCTGTTTTTT.

This clonotype came up many times. This chain links TRBV14 with TRBJ2-3; TRBD2 matches at 11 bases. Looked up from germline, CDR1 is SGHDN and CDR2 is FVKESK. The CDR3 length is 14 residues. Trimming removed 5 bases from V and 8 bases from J; junction bases left unmatched: 6. The CDR3 loop reads CASSVAGGPVTQYF. The CDR3 DNA sequence: TGTGCCAGCAGCGTAGCGGGAGGGCCAGTTACGCAGTATTTT. Complete variable domain (other parts from reference TRBV14 and TRBJ2-3): EAGVTQFPSHSVIEKGQTVTLRCDPISGHDNLYWYRRVMGKEIKFLLHFVKESKQDESGMPNNRFLAERTGGTYSTLKVQPAELEDSGVYFCASSVAGGPVTQYFGPGTRLTVL.

The rearrangement joins TRBV12-3 or TRBV12-4 to TRBJ2-7, with 9 bases aligning to TRBD1. The CDR3 has 13 amino acids. Trimming at V came to 8 bases and at J to 1 base, leaving 3 bases not matched to a gene. Here the CDR3 reads CASRDRESYEQYF. The CDR3 DNA reads TGTGCCAGCCGGGACAGGGAGTCCTACGAGCAGTACTTC.

In its sample, this clonotype was seen a few times. This chain uses TRBV20-1 with TRBJ2-5, with TRBD2 matching over 7 bases. The length of the CDR3 is 13 residues. J lost 4 bases, V lost 1 base, and 3 bases had no gene match. Germline V lookup: CDR1 DFQATT, CDR2 SNEGSKA (reference sequence). The CDR3 spells CSARGGGGETQYF. The DNA for the CDR3 is TGCAGTGCTAGAGGGGGGGGAGGAGAGACCCAGTACTTC.

This clonotype came up once. An end of the junction does not agree with germline; a read error may underlie this. This chain links TRBV4-1 with TRBJ2-3; possibly TRBD1 for D (5 bases). The germline V gene has CDR1 MGHRA and CDR2 YSYEKL. CDR3 length: 16 residues. CDR3 sequence (DNA): TGCGCCAGCAGCAAAGATCCTGGTGGCACGACAGATACGAAGTATTTT. Translation: CASSKDPGGTTDTKYF.

As to this clonotype: This could be a read error, since a much larger clone is one nucleotide away. The chain is built from TRBV10-3 and TRBJ1-1; TRBD1 agrees at 8 bases. The germline gives CDR1 ENHRY, CDR2 SYGVKD. V lost 6 bases and J lost 1; bases outside the gene matches: 7. CDR3 length equals 15 residues. CDR3 amino acids: CAIRVGQGENTEAFF. The CDR3 region has the DNA TGTGCCATCAGAGTAGGACAGGGCGAGAACACTGAAGCTTTCTTT.

Remarks on this clonotype: Only one base separates this from a far larger clonotype, so it likely reflects a read error. The gene calls are TRBV6-1 and TRBJ2-3; D unresolved. V lost 3 bases, J lost 1 base, and 11 bases lay in between. CDR3 length equals 15 residues. Looked up from germline, CDR1 is MNHNS and CDR2 is SASEGT. The CDR3, as DNA: TGTGCCAGCAGTGAGTCGATGGCGGGCACAGATACGCAGTATTTT. Amino acids: CASSESMAGTDTQYF.

This clonotype was counted at least ten times. The chain joins TRBV20-1 to TRBJ1-5; D possibly corresponds to TRBD1 (5 bases). The ends were cut back, 5 bases at V and 5 bases at J, with 19 bases in the middle. This CDR3 spans 15 amino acids. From germline, CDR1 is DFQATT and CDR2 SNEGSKA (reference sequence). As DNA, the CDR3 is TGCAGTGCTGGAACAGGAGGGAGACGGGATCAGCCCCAGCATTTT. Its translation is CSAGTGGRRDQPQHF.

Many counts were recorded for this clonotype. This sequence joins TRBV6-1 and TRBJ2-3; D is unresolved. Trimming stripped 6 bases from V and 5 bases from J, with 15 bases between. CDR1 is MNHNS and CDR2 is SASEGT in the germline V gene. This CDR3 spans 14 amino acids. For the CDR3, the DNA is TGTGCCAGCAGATATTTGGGTTCGAGAGATACGCAGTATTTT. Amino acids: CASRYLGSRDTQYF.

There are many counts of this clonotype. The chain employs TRBV7-9 and TRBJ1-5; no firm D call. V was trimmed by 2 bases and J by 7 bases, leaving 9 bases between them. The germline V gene encodes CDR1 SEHNR and CDR2 FQNEAQ (reference sequence). The CDR3 is 13 amino acids. The CDR3: CASSLTVGQPQHF. The CDR3 DNA reads as TGTGCCAGCAGCTTAACGGTTGGGCAGCCCCAGCATTTT.

At least ten counts were recorded for this clonotype. The chain has TRBV2 and TRBJ1-2, with 10 bases aligning to TRBD1. This CDR3 comprises 14 residues. CDR1 and CDR2 from the germline V gene are SNHLY and FYNNEI. V dropped 5 bases and J dropped 2; count of bases not matched to a gene: 2. CDR3: CASSRTGGNYGYTF. For the CDR3, the DNA is TGTGCCAGCAGTCGGACAGGGGGAAACTATGGCTACACCTTC.

In regard to this clonotype: A much larger clone differs by one base, so this may be a read error. This chain joins TRBV7-9 and TRBJ1-4; 7 nucleotides line up with TRBD1. This CDR3 has 15 residues. Germline CDR1 and CDR2: SEHNR and FQNEAQ (reference sequence). The ends lost 4 bases at V and 7 bases at J; junction bases unmatched: 9. The CDR3 DNA follows: TGTGCCAGCAGCTCCACCGGGGCAGGGGGTGAAAAACTGTTTTTT. Protein product: CASSSTGAGGEKLFF.

Turning to this clonotype: Since a much larger clone is just one base distant, this may be a read error. The chain combines TRBV7-2 with TRBJ2-2; D is perhaps TRBD1 (6 bases). Germline V gives CDR1 SGHTA, CDR2 FQGNSA. The CDR3 sequence is 13 residues long. DNA of the CDR3: TGTGCCAGCAGACTAACAGGGTCGTGGGAGATGCTTTTT. Amino acid sequence: CASRLTGSWEMLF.

As concerns this clonotype: This sequence is one base from a far larger clone and is likely a read error. The chain couples TRBV7-8 to TRBJ1-2; no definite D call. This CDR3 region has 14 residues. Germline CDR1 SGHVS, CDR2 FQNEAQ. The V and J ends lost 3 bases and 4 bases respectively, with 12 bases between them. Written as DNA, the CDR3 is TGTGCCAGCAGCTTGGGAATGGTAAGCTATGGCTACACCTTC. This encodes CASSLGMVSYGYTF.

This clonotype was counted a few times. The junction differs from germline at one of its ends, possibly a read error. This chain links TRBV11-2 with TRBJ2-5; D unresolved. The germline CDR1 and CDR2 sequences are SGHAT and FQNNGV. This CDR3 is 12 amino acids long. This chain's CDR3 is CASSFNQETKYF. As DNA, the CDR3 is TGTGCCAGCAGCTTTAACCAAGAGACCAAGTACTTC.